Each of the 24 T cell receptor beta chains below was sequenced from the same sample in a study of control samples from healthy donors and cancer patients. The protocol was immunoSEQ multiplex PCR, while the TCRdb copy is restricted to in-frame clones and leaves out a portion. The repertoire includes around 140,000 clones, roughly nine tenths of them detected once, and approximately 8% sits in the top ten. The specimen sequenced was PBMCs. These receptors were obtained from a man in his forties or fifties with head and neck cancer.

The V and J genes are TRBV2 and TRBJ2-7, with a possible D match to TRBD2 (6 bases). CDR3 size: 13 residues. Germline values: CDR1 SNHLY, CDR2 FYNNEI. V lost 6 bases and J lost 4, with 13 bases in between. CDR3 amino acids: CASSRDLLYEQYF. The CDR3 coding sequence is TGTGCCAGCAGCCGGGACTTACTATACGAGCAGTACTTC.

The chain employs TRBV24-1 and TRBJ1-5, with TRBD1 as a possible D gene (6 bases). Between the trimmed V and J ends, which lost 3 bases and 5 bases, there was a span of 16 bases. CDR1 is KGHDR and CDR2 is SFDVKD in the germline V gene. The CDR3 is 16 residues long. This chain's CDR3 is CATSDRGKRQDQPQHF. The CDR3 coding sequence is TGTGCCACCAGTGATCGAGGGAAGAGACAGGATCAGCCCCAGCATTTT.

The chain employs TRBV15 and TRBJ2-1; TRBD2 agrees at 10 bases. The CDR3 has 16 amino acids. J was trimmed by 4 bases and V by 5 bases; bases with no gene match: 8. The germline V gene encodes CDR1 LNHNV and CDR2 YYDKDF (reference sequence). The CDR3 loop is CATSGTRTSGYNEQFF. CDR3 DNA sequence: TGTGCCACCAGCGGGACTCGGACTAGCGGATACAATGAGCAGTTCTTC.

This clone ranks as medium-sized. The V and J genes are TRBV28 and TRBJ2-2, with 13 bases that match TRBD2. This CDR3 is 17 amino acids long. J gave up 5 bases and V 7 bases, and 10 bases lay outside the gene matches. Germline CDR1 is MDHEN and CDR2 is SYDVKM. The CDR3 nucleotides are TGTGCCAGCACCATTGGACTAGCGGGAGTGGGGACCGGGGAGCTGTTTTTT. This codes for CASTIGLAGVGTGELFF.

The rearrangement links TRBV6-5 to TRBJ1-1, with TRBD1 as a possible D gene (6 bases). This CDR3 spans 14 amino acids. Between the trimmed V and J ends, which lost 4 bases and 5 bases, there was a span of 14 bases. Germline loops: CDR1 MNHEY, CDR2 SVGAGI. The CDR3 region is CASSFFEGGTEAFF. Here the CDR3 DNA reads TGTGCCAGCAGTTTCTTTGAGGGGGGGACTGAAGCTTTCTTT.

The chain recombines TRBV7-6 with TRBJ2-1; 12 bases are a match to TRBD2. The V and J ends lost 3 bases and 9 bases, in that order; junction bases with no gene match: 3. CDR3 length: 14 amino acids. CDR1 is SGHVS and CDR2 is FNYEAQ in the germline V gene. The chain's CDR3 is CASSLGLAGSEQFF. DNA of the CDR3: TGTGCCAGCAGCTTGGGACTAGCGGGTAGTGAGCAGTTCTTC.

V is TRBV7-9 and J is TRBJ1-4, with D unclear. The CDR3 has 13 amino acids. V was trimmed by 4 bases and J by 5 bases, leaving 8 bases between them. Looked up from germline, CDR1 is SEHNR and CDR2 is FQNEAQ (reference sequence). The CDR3 loop reads CASSSLENEKLFF. In DNA, the CDR3 is TGTGCCAGCAGCTCCCTGGAAAATGAAAAACTGTTTTTT.

The CDR3 here is CASSPRDRNTEAFF. The CDR3 DNA follows: TGTGCCAGCAGTCCACGGGACAGGAACACTGAAGCTTTCTTT. This chain joins TRBV6-5 and TRBJ1-1, with 7 bases that match TRBD1. The CDR3 runs 14 residues. V lost 5 bases, J lost 1 base, and 4 bases stayed unmatched. The germline gives CDR1 MNHEY, CDR2 SVGAGI.

The chain has TRBV7-9 and TRBJ1-1; D unresolved. This CDR3 comprises 17 residues. Between the trimmed V and J ends, which lost 0 bases and 0 bases, there was a span of 14 bases. Per germline, CDR1 SEHNR and CDR2 FQNEAQ (reference sequence). CDR3 sequence reads: CASSLASAGALNTEAFF. The CDR3 nucleotides are TGTGCCAGCAGCTTAGCGTCGGCAGGCGCCCTGAACACTGAAGCTTTCTTT.

The chain links TRBV28 to TRBJ2-7; D is unclear. Germline V gene data show CDR1 as MDHEN and CDR2 as SYDVKM. The CDR3 spans 13 residues. V lost 3 bases and J 7 bases, leaving 13 bases between the germline ends. CDR3 residues: CASSLVGPREQYF. The CDR3 nucleotides read TGTGCCAGCAGTTTGGTAGGGCCCCGGGAGCAGTACTTC.

This chain joins TRBV3-1 (or the pseudogene TRBV3-2) and TRBJ1-1, with D tentatively TRBD1 (5 bases). The CDR3 length is 14 residues. Deletions cut 3 bases from V and 5 bases from J, with 13 bases between. From germline, CDR1 is LGHDT and CDR2 YNNKEL (reference sequence). CDR3 loop: CASSHGRVRTEAFF. The DNA of the CDR3 is TGTGCCAGCAGCCACGGCAGGGTTCGGACTGAAGCTTTCTTT.

The chain couples TRBV5-1 to TRBJ2-7; 10 bases match TRBD1. J lost 6 bases, V lost 4 bases, and 7 bases had no gene match. The CDR3 is 14 residues long. In germline, CDR1 is SGHRS, CDR2 YFSETQ. DNA for the CDR3: TGCGCCAGCAGCCGTGAGGGGACAGGGGTCGAGCAGTACTTC. Translated, it gives CASSREGTGVEQYF.

The V and J genes are TRBV7-9 and TRBJ1-1; 7 bases match TRBD1. CDR1 and CDR2 (germline): SEHNR, FQNEAQ (reference sequence). J lost 10 bases, V lost 1 base, and 0 bases had no gene match. This CDR3 contains 11 residues. The CDR3 reads CASSLGQGAFF. CDR3 sequence (DNA): TGTGCCAGCAGCTTAGGACAGGGAGCTTTCTTT.

The DNA for the CDR3 is TGTGCCAGCAGCCAAGATCCAGGGAACACTGAAGCTTTCTTT. Residues: CASSQDPGNTEAFF. The chain recombines TRBV3-1 (or the pseudogene TRBV3-2) with TRBJ1-1; no definite D call. V shed 0 bases and J shed 1 base, with 6 bases lying between them. The CDR3 has 14 amino acids. Germline V gene data show CDR1 as LGHDT and CDR2 as YNNKEL (reference sequence).

The V gene is TRBV27, the J gene TRBJ2-1, with TRBD2 identical over 8 bases. Germline CDR1 is MNHEY and CDR2 is SMNVEV (reference sequence). J lost 5 bases, V lost 6 bases, and 6 bases had no gene match. This CDR3 comprises 14 residues. The CDR3 region has the DNA TGTGCCAGCAGGACCGGACTAGCAAACAATGAGCAGTTCTTC. It specifies CASRTGLANNEQFF.

The J gene is TRBJ1-4, the V gene TRBV5-1; D is possibly TRBD1 (5 bases). Trimming left V 2 bases short and J 2 bases short, with 13 bases between. The CDR3 consists of 16 residues. The germline gives CDR1 SGHRS, CDR2 YFSETQ. For the CDR3, the DNA is TGCGCCAGCAGCTTTGGCAGGGATGTTACTAATGAAAAACTGTTTTTT. It codes for CASSFGRDVTNEKLFF.

The chain carries TRBV27 and TRBJ1-5, with D hard to call. This CDR3 comprises 14 residues. The V gene lost 0 bases and the J gene lost 5 bases, with 8 bases spanning the gap. Looked up from germline, CDR1 is MNHEY and CDR2 is SMNVEV (reference sequence). The CDR3 loop reads CASSLSGSHQPQHF. In DNA, the CDR3 is TGTGCCAGCAGTTTATCAGGGTCCCATCAGCCCCAGCATTTT.

The chain's CDR3 is CASSLGLAGVDTQYF. CDR3 nucleotides: TGTGCCAGCAGTTTGGGACTAGCGGGAGTGGATACGCAGTATTTT. The chain has TRBV27 and TRBJ2-3, with TRBD2 matching over 14 bases. CDR3 length: 15 residues. The ends lost 3 bases at V and 6 bases at J; junction bases unmatched: 2. In germline, CDR1 is MNHEY, CDR2 SMNVEV (reference sequence).

This clone was counted only a few times. The chain couples TRBV5-4 to TRBJ2-2; 8 bases align to TRBD1. J gave up 5 bases and V 0 bases, and 6 bases lay outside the gene matches. The germline V gene has CDR1 SGHNT and CDR2 YYREEE (reference sequence). This CDR3 is 16 amino acids long. CDR3 residues: CASSLGQGALTGELFF. The CDR3 bases are TGTGCCAGCAGCTTGGGCCAGGGGGCGCTGACCGGGGAGCTGTTTTTT.

The gene calls are TRBV6-6 and TRBJ2-2, with 7 bases matching TRBD2. Germline CDR1 is MNHNY and CDR2 is SVGAGI (reference sequence). The length of the CDR3 is 15 residues. J gave up 4 bases and V 2 bases, and 4 bases lay outside the gene matches. Written as DNA, the CDR3 is TGTGCCAGCAGTTACGGGGGAGGGGTCACCGGGGAGCTGTTTTTT. It translates to CASSYGGGVTGELFF.

V is TRBV13 and J is TRBJ2-4; D remains ambiguous. V was trimmed by 0 bases and J by 3 bases, leaving 12 bases between them. The CDR3 has 16 amino acids. Germline assignment: CDR1 PRHDT and CDR2 FYEKMQ (reference sequence). CDR3 sequence reads: CASSLGEDLDKNIQYF. The CDR3 nucleotides are TGTGCCAGCAGCTTAGGCGAGGATCTTGACAAAAACATTCAGTACTTC.

This clone came up once. V gene TRBV19 combines with J gene TRBJ2-5; 8 nucleotides agree with TRBD1. The CDR3 consists of 13 residues. Germline CDR1 and CDR2: LNHDA and SQIVND (reference sequence). V shed 9 bases, J shed 4 bases, and the junction held 7 bases outside the gene matches. CDR3 amino acids: CASAGQGLETQYF. The CDR3 DNA reads as TGTGCCAGCGCAGGACAGGGTTTAGAGACCCAGTACTTC.

The chain links TRBV28 to TRBJ1-1, with 7 bases matching TRBD1. V was clipped by 2 bases and J by 5 bases; unmatched bases: 5. The germline V gene encodes CDR1 MDHEN and CDR2 SYDVKM. The CDR3 totals 14 residues. CDR3 coding DNA: TGTGCCAGCAGTTTACGACAGGGAGGAACTGAAGCTTTCTTT. It specifies CASSLRQGGTEAFF.

This clone was counted a single time. The chain recombines TRBV7-9 with TRBJ1-2; D is unclear. Germline CDR1 and CDR2: SEHNR and FQNEAQ (reference sequence). Trimming stripped 5 bases from V and 5 bases from J, with 12 bases between. CDR3 length equals 13 residues. This chain's CDR3 is CASSLGPEYGYTF. The CDR3 nucleotides read TGTGCCAGCAGCCTTGGGCCGGAATATGGCTACACCTTC.